Reported below is one TCR beta chain. The target of this receptor is not known. Base-call qualities are not available, and no considerably larger clone is one nucleotide away. The sample belongs to a study of cytomegalovirus exposure and HLA in healthy donors (TCRdb year 2017). For the study in its entirety: An earlier analysis of roughly 610 of the donors reported about 280 Gb of sequence data and some 110 million unique TCR beta sequences obtained from some 170 million T cells. An early release covering roughly 640 HLA-typed donors comprised 300 to 350 gigabases of sequencing data and roughly 86 million unique TCR sequences. Of the roughly 400 genotyped donors, over 70% fell in the genetic ancestry cluster associated with self-reported Caucasian donors. The study aimed to test whether signatures of past pathogen exposure could be identified by cataloging public T cell receptors. The study used immunosequencing to profile the T cell repertoires of approximately 640 subjects and linked those repertoires to cytomegalovirus serostatus. A separate validation cohort of about 110 different subjects was used in addition to the roughly 700-subject first cohort. To predict cytomegalovirus infection status, the study combined high-throughput TCR immunosequencing, statistical association of individual TCRs with disease status, and machine learning. A later analysis re-analyzed previously published TCR beta repertoires from hundreds of donors and added high-resolution HLA genotyping to study TCR occurrence patterns. The later analysis used no new phenotypic data to find candidate immune exposures, relying instead on TCR beta sequences and their occurrence across donors. An earlier analysis of around 580 of the donors used high-throughput TCR beta sequencing to judge whether each TCR beta V gene segment behaved as functional or pseudogenic. Donor age, sex, ethnicity and CMV serostatus were compiled together with the repertoire data. Genome-wide SNP genotypes for about three fifths of the roughly 670 donors were used in a later genetic analysis, which treated that subset as a discovery cohort. All discovery cohort repertoires had been generated on a single sequencing platform. HLA typing included class I and class II loci at four-digit resolution. The number of donors typed differed by locus, with about 629-640 for A, B, C, DRB1 and DQB1, around 500 for DQA1, 600 to 610 for DPA1, and around 460 for DPB1. Roughly five DR-DQ haplotypes were treated as single units for association and clustering because of strong linkage in the cohort. Among almost 400 genotyped donors of the cohort, an average of about 240,000 unique TCR beta nucleotide sequences were sequenced per donor, about a sixth of them non-productive.

Beyond this particular receptor, the publication reports: The cohort was sequenced for TCR beta chains only, and without alpha or paired-chain data the features that could be detected were limited. The presence/absence analyses assumed that sequencing depth was roughly uniform across donors, and that assumption may not be true. The classifier was reported to diagnose cytomegalovirus status with high specificity and sensitivity in both the original cohort and the validation cohort. Because HLA typing was missing for some donors at each locus, association tests included only the typed subset. Three of the identified cytomegalovirus-associated TCR beta chains were confirmed in vitro to be specific for cytomegalovirus antigens. While some public TCRs were present in many individuals, most TCR sequences turned up only very rarely across donors. Most CMV-associated TCR beta chains appeared to be HLA-restricted in a later analysis, and the HLA associations seemed to be driven largely by CMV exposure. In a later analysis, TCR association rates were found to vary across HLA loci, with the most associated TCRs seen for DRB1 alleles and the fewest for HLA-C alleles. Broadly in line with IMGT annotations, most TCR beta V segments showed up in productive rearrangements about 90% or about 30% of the time in an earlier analysis of roughly 590 of the donors. The sequencing pipeline was judged likely to have produced a cluster of highly shared sequence variants as a technical artifact. Immune exposure information for the cohort was limited to CMV serostatus. Several of the top co-occurrence clusters appeared to be linked to parvovirus B19, influenza, CMV and Epstein-Barr virus, according to a later analysis. At a false discovery rate of 0.05, a later analysis linked fewer than 20,000 TCR beta sequences to specific HLA alleles. According to the authors, the approach could potentially be generalized to other disease states and immunological phenotypes. A later analysis found that HLA-associated TCR beta chains were more clonally expanded and had lower generation probabilities than equally common non-associated chains. When HLA alleles, especially DR and DQ, strongly co-occurred, TCR associations were difficult to assign to individual alleles. The 87-base-pair reads could not distinguish some IMGT-functional V segments, including TRBV6-2 and TRBV6-3, so those segments were excluded. A further reported finding was that TCR beta sequences accurately predicted the HLA-A and HLA-B alleles for most subjects in the first cohort. A total of 150 to 200 TCR beta chains were listed by the study as associated with cytomegalovirus. In a later genetic analysis, a missense DCLRE1C variant was associated with V-gene and J-gene trimming of TCR beta chains, and the association was replicated in an independent cohort. Correlated functional status among segregating V segments might reflect linkage disequilibrium, but an unknown experimental factor could not be ruled out. The earlier analysis of a few hundred of the donors excluded approximately 17 rarely observed V segments, including chromosome 9 orphons, because counts were too low. A later genetic analysis reported fewer N-insertions in productive TCRs among donors in an Asian-associated ancestry cluster than the 666-donor mean.

In total, approximately 690 healthy bone marrow donors made up the cohort. At the time of sampling, all cohort members were nominally healthy, though unrecorded immune exposures were likely present. The donor was CMV seropositive and belonged to the group of 250 to 300 seropositive cohort members. Every donor gave a peripheral blood sample, and the peripheral blood mononuclear cells from that sample were used for TCR beta sequencing. Genomic DNA extraction from the blood cell samples was performed with the Qiagen DNeasy Blood Extraction Kit. The germline V gene gives CDR1 as MNHEY and CDR2 as SVGAGI. The CDR3, from cysteine to phenylalanine, totals 15 residues. Only the CDR3 DNA stays, 45 bases, in frame from base 1. The junction shows trimming of 2 bases on V and 5 bases on J, and the gene matches do not reach 8 bases of it. Receptors were amplified or captured by the immunoSEQ multiplex PCR assay. For the multiplex PCR, a mixture combining 60 forward primers for TCR Vbeta segments and 13 reverse primers for TCR Jbeta segments was used. The CDR3 region of rearranged TCR beta genes was amplified from genomic DNA by a multiplex PCR assay. The Illumina HiSeq System was used to sequence the amplified TCR beta libraries as 87-base-pair reads. As for how the authors treated the data: A later analysis tallied around 80 million unique TCR beta chains across the approximately 670 repertoires, and approximately 12 million of those chains were shared by two or more donors. To remove PCR and sequencing errors, raw reads were error-corrected and collapsed into unique sequences using a nearest-neighbor algorithm that merged closely related sequences. V, D and J gene segments were assigned by aligning CDR3 sequences to IMGT reference sequences. For a sequence to be retained, a match of at least six nucleotides to both a V gene segment and a J gene segment was required. A rearrangement counted as productive if the CDR3 had no stop codons and remained in frame with V and J, and every other rearrangement counted as non-productive. CDR3 was defined according to IMGT convention as the region running from the second conserved V-encoded cysteine to the conserved J-encoded phenylalanine. The earlier analysis of about 530 of the donors excluded any sequence lacking an unambiguous match to a single V gene segment. In an earlier analysis of approximately 590 of the donors, V segments were called functional above 56.7% productive rearrangements and were called segregating when the between-donor standard deviation exceeded 5%. A statistical classification framework was built for diagnosing cytomegalovirus status from the catalog of TCR beta chain sequences. V and J gene assignment, in a later analysis, came from comparing TCR nucleotide sequences with IMGT/GENE-DB human TR gene sequences. The TCRdist pipeline was used in a later analysis to assign CDR3 sequences and most-parsimonious VDJ recombination scenarios. In a later analysis, each TCR beta chain was defined by its CDR3 amino acid sequence together with its V-gene family, and reads without a unique V-gene family were excluded. In a later analysis, nearly 600 highly shared, low-generation-probability nucleotide sequences were removed to address suspected cross-contamination and a sequencing artifact. For each public chain, a later analysis derived a clonal expansion index from normalized ranks of inferred template counts within each repertoire. In a later analysis, generation probabilities were computed with a VDJ recombination model fitted to out-of-frame rearrangements, and the resulting probabilities were checked against IGoR. Hypergeometric tests were used in a later analysis to score TCR-TCR, TCR-HLA and TCR-CMV co-occurrence, with a repertoire-size bias correction applied to the TCR pairs. In a later analysis, false discovery rates were estimated by permuting HLA or CMV assignments 20 times. In a later analysis, co-occurring TCRs were grouped using DBSCAN, and TCRdist sequence similarity was added for clustering within HLA-allele-positive subsets. Co-occurrence clustering excluded repertoires with fewer than 30,000 or more than 120,000 public chains, plus five with anomalous nucleotide sharing. Sourced from immuneACCESS, this table was stored by TCRdb with only in-frame sequences that have V and J called. A share of the clones is absent; for the studies checked, an unresolved V gene accounts for under half, and the remainder has no known explanation. V, J and clone size were drawn from that table, and D and trimming were deduced from the DNA. Across this sample there are 150,000 to 200,000 clones, with more than 80% seen only once. 6% to 9% of the sample is in the top ten clones.

The receptor comes from a woman aged 25-40 years in good health and CMV-seropositive. The material sequenced was PBMCs. This sequence uses TRBV6-5 and TRBJ1-2; TRBD1 aligns with 7 central bases. Read as DNA, the sequence is TGTGCCAGCAGTTACCGCCTGACAGGGAGGTATGGCTACACCTTC. Its translation is CASSYRLTGRYGYTF.